This T cell receptor beta chain comes out of a study of blood T cell repertoires in COVID-19. Profiled with immunoSEQ multiplex PCR; TCRdb holds only in-frame clones, not every one. The table shows 20,000 to 25,000 clones, with about nine tenths occurring only once. Germline V gene sequence: CDR1 SGHAT, CDR2 FQNNGV. V was clipped by 9 bases and J by 0 bases, with 10 bases between them. The CDR3 length is 13 residues. Specimen: peripheral blood. The sequence came from a human donor with active COVID-19. The donor label of this sample is uncertain. The J gene is TRBJ2-3, the V gene TRBV11-2; D is possibly TRBD2 (6 bases). The CDR3 DNA reads TGTGCCAGTACTCGGGGGAGCACAGATACGCAGTATTTT. The encoded protein is CASTRGSTDTQYF.